This TCR beta chain stems from a study of CD8+CD57+ T cells in acquired aplastic anemia. In the study overall: Mean DNA quantity obtained from sorted CD4+ and CD8+ cells was 2.5 to 4 ug. Where healthy donors were concerned, CD4+ cells averaged about 11 million reads. Study-level results: Between patients and controls, 25 to 35 CD8+ CDR3 sequences were found in common.

This clonotype was seen many times. Its antigen is still unknown. The CDR3 runs to 14 residues. With 2 bases clipped from V and 5 bases from J, the junction kept 5 bases outside the gene matches. CDR1 and CDR2 (germline): SGHTA, FQGTGA. The study profiled TCR beta VDJ and CDR3 using genomic DNA as template. TCRdb redid the calling of the reads with MiXCR, one entry per CDR3 protein. The table lists some 170,000 distinct CDR3 sequences, roughly 48% of them singletons, with around 0.96% in the top ten. The specimen sequenced was sorted CD4+, CD8+, or CD8+CD57+ T cells (not recorded which) from PBMCs. This TCR was sampled from a human donor in good health. The J gene is TRBJ2-5, the V gene TRBV7-3, with TRBD2 matching over 7 bases. The CDR3 spells CASSLAGELETQYF. DNA of the CDR3: TGTGCCAGCAGCTTAGCGGGAGAGTTGGAGACCCAGTACTTC.